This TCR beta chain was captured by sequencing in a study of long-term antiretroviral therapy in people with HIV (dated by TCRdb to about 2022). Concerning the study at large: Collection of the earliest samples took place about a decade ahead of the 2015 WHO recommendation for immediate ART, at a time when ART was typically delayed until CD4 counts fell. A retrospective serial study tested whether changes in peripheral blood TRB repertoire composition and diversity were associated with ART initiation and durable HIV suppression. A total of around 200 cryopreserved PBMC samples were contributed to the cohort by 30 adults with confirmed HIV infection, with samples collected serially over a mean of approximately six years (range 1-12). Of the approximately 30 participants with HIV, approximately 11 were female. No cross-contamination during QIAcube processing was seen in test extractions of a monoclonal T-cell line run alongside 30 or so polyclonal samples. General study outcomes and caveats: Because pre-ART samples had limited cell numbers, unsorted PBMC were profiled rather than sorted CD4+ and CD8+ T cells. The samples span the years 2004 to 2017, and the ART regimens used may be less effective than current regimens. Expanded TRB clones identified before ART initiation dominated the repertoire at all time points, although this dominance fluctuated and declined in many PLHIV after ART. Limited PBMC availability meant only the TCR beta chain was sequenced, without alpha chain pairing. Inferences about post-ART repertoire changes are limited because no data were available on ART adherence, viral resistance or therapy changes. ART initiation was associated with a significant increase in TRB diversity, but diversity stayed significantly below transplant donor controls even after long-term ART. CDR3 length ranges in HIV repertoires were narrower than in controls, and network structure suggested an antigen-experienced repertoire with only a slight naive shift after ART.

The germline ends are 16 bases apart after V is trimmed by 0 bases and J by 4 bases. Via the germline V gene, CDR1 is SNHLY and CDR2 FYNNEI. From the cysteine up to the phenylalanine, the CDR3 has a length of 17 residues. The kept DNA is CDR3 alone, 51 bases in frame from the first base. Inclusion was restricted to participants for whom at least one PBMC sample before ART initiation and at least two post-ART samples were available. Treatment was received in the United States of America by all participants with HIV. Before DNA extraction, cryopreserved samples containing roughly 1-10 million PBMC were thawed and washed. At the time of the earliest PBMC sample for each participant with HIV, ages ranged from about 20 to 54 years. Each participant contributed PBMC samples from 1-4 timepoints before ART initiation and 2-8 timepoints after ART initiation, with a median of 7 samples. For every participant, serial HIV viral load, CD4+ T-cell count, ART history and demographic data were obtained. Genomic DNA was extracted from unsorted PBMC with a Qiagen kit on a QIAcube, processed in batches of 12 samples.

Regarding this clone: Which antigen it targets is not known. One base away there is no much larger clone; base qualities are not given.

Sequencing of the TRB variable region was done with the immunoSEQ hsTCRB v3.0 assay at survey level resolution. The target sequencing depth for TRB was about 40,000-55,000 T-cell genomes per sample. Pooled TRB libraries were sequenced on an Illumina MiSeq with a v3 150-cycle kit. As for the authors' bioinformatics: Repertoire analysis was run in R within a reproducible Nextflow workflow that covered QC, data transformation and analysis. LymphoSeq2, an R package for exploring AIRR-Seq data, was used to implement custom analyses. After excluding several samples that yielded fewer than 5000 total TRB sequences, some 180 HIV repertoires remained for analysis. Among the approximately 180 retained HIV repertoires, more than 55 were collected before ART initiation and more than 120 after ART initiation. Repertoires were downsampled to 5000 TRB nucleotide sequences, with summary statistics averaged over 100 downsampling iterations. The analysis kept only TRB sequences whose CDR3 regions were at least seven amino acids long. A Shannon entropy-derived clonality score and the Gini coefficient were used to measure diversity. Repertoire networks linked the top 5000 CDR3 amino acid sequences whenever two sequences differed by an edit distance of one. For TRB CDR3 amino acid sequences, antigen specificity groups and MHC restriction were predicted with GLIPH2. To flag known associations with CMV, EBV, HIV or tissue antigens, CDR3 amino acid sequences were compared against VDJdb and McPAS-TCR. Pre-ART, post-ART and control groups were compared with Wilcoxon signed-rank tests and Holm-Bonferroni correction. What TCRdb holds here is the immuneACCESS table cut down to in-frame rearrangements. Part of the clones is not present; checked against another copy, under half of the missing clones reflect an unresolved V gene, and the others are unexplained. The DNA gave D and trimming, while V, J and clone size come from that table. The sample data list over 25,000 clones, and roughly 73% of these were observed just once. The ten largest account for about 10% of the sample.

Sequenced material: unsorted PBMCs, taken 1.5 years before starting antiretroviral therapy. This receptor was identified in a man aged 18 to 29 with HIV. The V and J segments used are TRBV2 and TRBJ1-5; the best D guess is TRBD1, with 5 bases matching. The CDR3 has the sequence CASSEAGAPGNNQPQHF. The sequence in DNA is TGTGCCAGCAGTGAAGCGGGCGCCCCAGGGAATAATCAGCCCCAGCATTTT.